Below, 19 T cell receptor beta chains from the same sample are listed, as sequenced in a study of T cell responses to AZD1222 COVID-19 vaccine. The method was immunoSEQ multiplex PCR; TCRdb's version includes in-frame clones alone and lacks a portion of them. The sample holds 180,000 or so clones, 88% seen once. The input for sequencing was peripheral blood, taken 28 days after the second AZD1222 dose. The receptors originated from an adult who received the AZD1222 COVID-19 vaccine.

The CDR3 reads CASSRQGANAEAFF. The CDR3 DNA is TGTGCCAGCAGCAGACAGGGGGCTAACGCTGAAGCTTTCTTT. V usage is TRBV6-5 and J usage is TRBJ1-1, with 10 bases fitting TRBD1. The CDR3 consists of 14 residues. Trimming cost V 6 bases and J 6 bases; bases outside gene matches: 7. Germline V gives CDR1 MNHEY, CDR2 SVGAGI.

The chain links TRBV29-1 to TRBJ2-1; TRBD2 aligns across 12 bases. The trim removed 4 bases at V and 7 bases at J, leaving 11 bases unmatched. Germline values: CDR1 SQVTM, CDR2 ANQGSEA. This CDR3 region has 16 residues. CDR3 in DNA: TGCAGCGTTGGTATCAGGACTAGCGGGACCAGTAATGAGCAGTTCTTC. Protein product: CSVGIRTSGTSNEQFF.

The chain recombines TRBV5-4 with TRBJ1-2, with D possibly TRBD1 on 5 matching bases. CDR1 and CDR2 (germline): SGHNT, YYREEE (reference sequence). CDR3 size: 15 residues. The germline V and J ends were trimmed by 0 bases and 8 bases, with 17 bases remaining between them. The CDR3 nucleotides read TGTGCCAGCAGCTTGGTGGGGCAGGGCGAGGGAGGCTACACCTTC. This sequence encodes CASSLVGQGEGGYTF. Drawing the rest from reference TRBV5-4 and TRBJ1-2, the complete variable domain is ETGVTQSPTHLIKTRGQQVTLRCSSQSGHNTVSWYQQALGQGPQFIFQYYREEENGRGNFPPRFSGLQFPNYSSELNVNALELDDSALYLCASSLVGQGEGGYTFGSGTRLTVV.

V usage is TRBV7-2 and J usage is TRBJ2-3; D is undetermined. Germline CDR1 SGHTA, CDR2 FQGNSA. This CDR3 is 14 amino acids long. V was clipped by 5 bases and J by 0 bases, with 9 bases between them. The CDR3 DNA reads TGTGCCAGCAGCCCCGGGCGGAGCACAGATACGCAGTATTTT. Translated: CASSPGRSTDTQYF.

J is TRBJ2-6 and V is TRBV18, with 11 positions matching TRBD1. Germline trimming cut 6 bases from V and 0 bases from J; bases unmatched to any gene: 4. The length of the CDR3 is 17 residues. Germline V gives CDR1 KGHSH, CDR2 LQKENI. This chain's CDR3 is CASSGTGGNSGANVLTF. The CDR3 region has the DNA TGTGCCAGCTCGGGGACAGGGGGAAACTCTGGGGCCAACGTCCTGACTTTC.

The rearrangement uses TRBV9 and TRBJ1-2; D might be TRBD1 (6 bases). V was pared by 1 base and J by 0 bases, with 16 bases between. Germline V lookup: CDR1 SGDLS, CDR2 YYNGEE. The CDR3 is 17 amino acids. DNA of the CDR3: TGTGCCAGCAGCGTAAGCGCGGGAGCAGGGGCTAACTATGGCTACACCTTC. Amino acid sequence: CASSVSAGAGANYGYTF.

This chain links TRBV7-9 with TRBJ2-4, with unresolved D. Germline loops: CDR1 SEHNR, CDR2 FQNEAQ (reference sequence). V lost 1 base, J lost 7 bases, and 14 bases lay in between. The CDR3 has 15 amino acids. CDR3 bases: TGTGCCAGCAGCTTAGAATGGGCCCGGTTGAACATTCAGTACTTC. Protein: CASSLEWARLNIQYF.

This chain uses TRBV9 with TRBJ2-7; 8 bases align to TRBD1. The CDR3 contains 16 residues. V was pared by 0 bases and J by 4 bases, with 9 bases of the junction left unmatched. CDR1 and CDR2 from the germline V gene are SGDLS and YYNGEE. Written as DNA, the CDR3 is TGTGCCAGCAGCGTAGGAGGGACAGGAGCTTTTTACGAGCAGTACTTC. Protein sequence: CASSVGGTGAFYEQYF.

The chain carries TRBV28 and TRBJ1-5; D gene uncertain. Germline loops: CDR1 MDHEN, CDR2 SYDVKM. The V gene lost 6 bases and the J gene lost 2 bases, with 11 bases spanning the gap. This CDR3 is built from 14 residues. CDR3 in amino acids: CASRGGSGNQPQHF. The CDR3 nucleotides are TGTGCCAGCAGGGGAGGTTCGGGCAATCAGCCCCAGCATTTT.

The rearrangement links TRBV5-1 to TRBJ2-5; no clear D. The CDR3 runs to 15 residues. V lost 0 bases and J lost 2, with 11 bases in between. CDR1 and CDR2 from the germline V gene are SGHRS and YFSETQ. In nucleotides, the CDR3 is TGCGCCAGCAGCTTGGTAGCCAGTCCTCAAGAGACCCAGTACTTC. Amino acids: CASSLVASPQETQYF.

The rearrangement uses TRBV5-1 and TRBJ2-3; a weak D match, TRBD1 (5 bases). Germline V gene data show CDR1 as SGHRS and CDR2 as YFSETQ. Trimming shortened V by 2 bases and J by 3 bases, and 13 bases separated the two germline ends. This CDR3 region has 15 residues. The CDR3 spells CASSFGQGGTDTQYF. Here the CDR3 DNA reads TGCGCCAGCAGCTTCGGGCAGGGTGGGACAGATACGCAGTATTTT.

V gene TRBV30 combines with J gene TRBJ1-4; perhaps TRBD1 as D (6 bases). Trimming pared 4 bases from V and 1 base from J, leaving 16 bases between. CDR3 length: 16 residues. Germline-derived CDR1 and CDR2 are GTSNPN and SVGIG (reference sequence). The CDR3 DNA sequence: TGTGCCTGGACCCAAGGGGACACCGAAACTAATGAAAAACTGTTTTTT. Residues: CAWTQGDTETNEKLFF.

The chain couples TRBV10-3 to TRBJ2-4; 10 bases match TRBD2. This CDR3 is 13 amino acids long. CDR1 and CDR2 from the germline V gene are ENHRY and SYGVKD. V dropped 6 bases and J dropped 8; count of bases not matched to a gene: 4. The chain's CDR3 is CAISIAGGDIQYF. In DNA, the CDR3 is TGTGCCATCAGCATAGCGGGAGGTGACATTCAGTACTTC.

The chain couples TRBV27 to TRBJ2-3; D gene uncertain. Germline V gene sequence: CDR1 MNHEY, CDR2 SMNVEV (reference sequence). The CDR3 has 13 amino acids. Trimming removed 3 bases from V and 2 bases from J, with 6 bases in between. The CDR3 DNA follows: TGTGCCAGCAGTTTGTTGCCCACAGATACGCAGTATTTT. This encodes CASSLLPTDTQYF.

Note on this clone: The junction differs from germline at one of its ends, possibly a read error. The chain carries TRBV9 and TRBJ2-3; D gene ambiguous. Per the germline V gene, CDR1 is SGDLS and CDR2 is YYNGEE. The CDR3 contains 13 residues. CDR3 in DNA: TGTGCCAGCAACGTACAAAGCACAGATACGCAGTATTTT. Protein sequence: CASNVQSTDTQYF.

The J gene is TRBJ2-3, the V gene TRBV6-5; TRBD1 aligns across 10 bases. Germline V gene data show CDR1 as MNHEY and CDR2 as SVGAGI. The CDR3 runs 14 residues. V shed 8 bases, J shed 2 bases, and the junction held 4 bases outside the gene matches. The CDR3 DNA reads TGTGCCAGCCGACAGGGGGCATACACAGATACGCAGTATTTT. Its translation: CASRQGAYTDTQYF.

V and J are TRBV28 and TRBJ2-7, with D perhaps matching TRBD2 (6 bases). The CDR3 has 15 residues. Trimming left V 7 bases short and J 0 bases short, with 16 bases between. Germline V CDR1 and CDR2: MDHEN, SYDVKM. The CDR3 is CASIPNSGSSYEQYF. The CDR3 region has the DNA TGTGCCAGCATCCCGAATAGCGGTAGCTCCTACGAGCAGTACTTC.

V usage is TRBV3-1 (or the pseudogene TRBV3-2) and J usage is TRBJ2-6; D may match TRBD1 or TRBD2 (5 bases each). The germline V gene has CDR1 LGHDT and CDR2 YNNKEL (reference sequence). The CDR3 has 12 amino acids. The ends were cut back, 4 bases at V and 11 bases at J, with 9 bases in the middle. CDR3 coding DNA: TGTGCCAGCAGCCTAGAGGGACACGTCCTGACTTTC. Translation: CASSLEGHVLTF.

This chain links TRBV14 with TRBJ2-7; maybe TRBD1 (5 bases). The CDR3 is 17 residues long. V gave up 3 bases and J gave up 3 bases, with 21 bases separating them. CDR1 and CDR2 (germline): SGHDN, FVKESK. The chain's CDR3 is CASSQWGGKGLGYEQYF. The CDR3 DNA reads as TGTGCCAGCAGCCAGTGGGGCGGCAAGGGTTTGGGCTACGAGCAGTACTTC.